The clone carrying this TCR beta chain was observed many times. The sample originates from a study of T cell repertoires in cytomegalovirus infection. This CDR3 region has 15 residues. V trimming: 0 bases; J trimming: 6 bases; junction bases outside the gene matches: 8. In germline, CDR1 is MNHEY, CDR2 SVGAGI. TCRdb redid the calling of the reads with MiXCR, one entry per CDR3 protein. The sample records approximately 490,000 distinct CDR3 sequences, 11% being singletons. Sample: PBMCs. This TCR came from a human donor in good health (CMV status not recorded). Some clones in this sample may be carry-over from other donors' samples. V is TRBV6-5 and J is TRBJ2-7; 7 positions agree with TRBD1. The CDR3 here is CASSYSTGLEAEQYF. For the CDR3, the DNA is TGTGCCAGCAGTTACTCGACAGGGCTTGAGGCCGAGCAGTACTTC.